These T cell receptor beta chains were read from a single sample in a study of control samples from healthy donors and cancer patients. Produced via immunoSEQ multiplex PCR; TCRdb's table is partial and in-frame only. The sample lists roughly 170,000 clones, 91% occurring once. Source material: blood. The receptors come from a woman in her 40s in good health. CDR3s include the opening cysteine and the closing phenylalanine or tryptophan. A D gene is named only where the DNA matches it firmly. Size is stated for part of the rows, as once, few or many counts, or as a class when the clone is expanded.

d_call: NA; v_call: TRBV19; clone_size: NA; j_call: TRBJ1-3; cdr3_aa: CASSVDGNSGNTIYF; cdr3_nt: TGTGCCAGTAGTGTCGACGGGAACTCTGGAAACACCATATATTTT
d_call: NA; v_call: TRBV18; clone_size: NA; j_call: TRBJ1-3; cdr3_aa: CASSPQGMIGNTIYF; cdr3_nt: TGTGCCAGCTCACCACAAGGCATGATAGGAAACACCATATATTTT
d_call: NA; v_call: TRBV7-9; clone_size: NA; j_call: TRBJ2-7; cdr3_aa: CASSLDLGWYEQYF; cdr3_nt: TGTGCCAGCAGCTTAGATCTGGGGTGGTACGAGCAGTACTTC
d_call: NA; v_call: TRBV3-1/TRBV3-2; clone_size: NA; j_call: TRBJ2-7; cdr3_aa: CASSQVSYEQYF; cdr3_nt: TGTGCCAGCAGCCAAGTATCCTACGAGCAGTACTTC
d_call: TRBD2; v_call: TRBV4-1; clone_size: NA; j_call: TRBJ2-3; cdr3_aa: CASSQRPGLESTDTQYF; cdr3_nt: TGCGCCAGCAGCCAACGCCCGGGACTAGAAAGCACAGATACGCAGTATTTT
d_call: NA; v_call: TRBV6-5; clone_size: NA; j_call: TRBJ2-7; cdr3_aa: CATLRTDSYEQYF; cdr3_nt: TGTGCCACACTAAGGACAGATTCCTACGAGCAGTACTTC
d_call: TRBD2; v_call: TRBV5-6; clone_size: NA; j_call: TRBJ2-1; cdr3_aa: CASSSSTRGGSYNEQFF; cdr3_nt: TGTGCCAGCAGCTCCTCTACCCGGGGGGGCTCCTACAATGAGCAGTTCTTC
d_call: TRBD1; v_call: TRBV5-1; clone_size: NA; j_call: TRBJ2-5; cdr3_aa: CASSLGHIGTGETQYF; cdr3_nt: TGCGCCAGCAGCTTGGGGCACATCGGGACAGGGGAGACCCAGTACTTC
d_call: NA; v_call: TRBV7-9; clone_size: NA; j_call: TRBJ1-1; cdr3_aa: CASSLGSLAGTEAFF; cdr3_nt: TGTGCCAGCAGCTTAGGTTCGTTGGCCGGCACTGAAGCTTTCTTT
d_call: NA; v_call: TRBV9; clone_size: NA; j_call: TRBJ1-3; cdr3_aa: CASSSTDNSGNTIYF; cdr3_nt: TGTGCCAGCAGCTCCACGGACAACTCTGGAAACACCATATATTTT
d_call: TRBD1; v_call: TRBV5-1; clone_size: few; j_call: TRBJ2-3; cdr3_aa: CASIDRGWFTDTQYF; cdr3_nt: TGCGCCAGCATAGACAGGGGGTGGTTCACAGATACGCAGTATTTT
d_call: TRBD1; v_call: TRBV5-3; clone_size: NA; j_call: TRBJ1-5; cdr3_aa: CARSLWRGQGGQPQHF; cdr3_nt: TGTGCCAGAAGCCTCTGGAGGGGACAGGGGGGGCAGCCCCAGCATTTT
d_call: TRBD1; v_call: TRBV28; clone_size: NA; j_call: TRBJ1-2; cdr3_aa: CASRQGDSGYTF; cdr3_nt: TGTGCCAGTCGACAGGGGGACAGTGGCTACACCTTC
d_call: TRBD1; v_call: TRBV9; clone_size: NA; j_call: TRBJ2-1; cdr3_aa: CASSVGQGTYNEQFF; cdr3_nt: TGTGCCAGCAGCGTAGGACAGGGCACCTACAATGAGCAGTTCTTC